This T cell receptor beta chain emerged from a study of blood T cell repertoires in COVID-19. Across the whole study: Samples representing acute and convalescent COVID-19 were sourced from the United States, Italy and Spain. PBMCs, B-cell-depleted T cells, or T cells provided the cDNA or gDNA that made up the material.

Data came from immunoSEQ multiplex PCR; TCRdb stores just in-frame clones and leaves some out. Among roughly 220,000 clones, less than 90% were seen once, and the ten largest hold 6.8%. Participant-reported clinical history was the basis for cohort assignment. Cohort 3 recovery required two negative PCRs, clearance, or symptom resolution. CDR3 length equals 15 residues. Germline V gene lookup returns CDR1 SGDLS and CDR2 YYNGEE. V was trimmed by 0 bases and J by 7 bases, leaving 16 bases between them. This sequence was found in a woman between 35 and 50 years old who had recovered from COVID-19. The J gene is TRBJ1-1, the V gene TRBV9; the D gene is possibly TRBD1 (6 bases). The sequenced material came from PBMCs or T cells enriched from blood (not recorded which). CDR3 DNA sequence: TGTGCCAGCAGCGTAGCGCCAGGGGAAGCTTTTGAAGCTTTCTTT. Translating gives CASSVAPGEAFEAFF.